The sequence of this TCR beta chain was determined in a study of T cell changes during pregnancy in multiple sclerosis. TCRdb's table, derived via immunoSEQ multiplex PCR, lists solely in-frame clones and lacks some. Counted here are 35,000 to 40,000 clones, 85% to 95% occurring once; the ten biggest clones make up approximately 0.42%. The sample holds one count of this clone. The sample was CD4+ T cells from peripheral blood mononuclear cells, taken in the second trimester of pregnancy. The clonotype comes from a female donor with multiple sclerosis, enrolled in a pregnancy study.

CDR3: CASSQEGTGVGYGYTF. The CDR3 DNA reads as TGTGCCAGCAGCCAAGAGGGGACAGGGGTAGGCTATGGCTACACCTTC. The genes are TRBV4-2 and TRBJ1-2, with 10 bases matching TRBD1. Germline CDR1 reads LGHNA; CDR2 reads YNFKEQ. The length of the CDR3 is 16 residues. V lost 0 bases to trimming and J lost 4 bases; unmatched junction nucleotides: 5.